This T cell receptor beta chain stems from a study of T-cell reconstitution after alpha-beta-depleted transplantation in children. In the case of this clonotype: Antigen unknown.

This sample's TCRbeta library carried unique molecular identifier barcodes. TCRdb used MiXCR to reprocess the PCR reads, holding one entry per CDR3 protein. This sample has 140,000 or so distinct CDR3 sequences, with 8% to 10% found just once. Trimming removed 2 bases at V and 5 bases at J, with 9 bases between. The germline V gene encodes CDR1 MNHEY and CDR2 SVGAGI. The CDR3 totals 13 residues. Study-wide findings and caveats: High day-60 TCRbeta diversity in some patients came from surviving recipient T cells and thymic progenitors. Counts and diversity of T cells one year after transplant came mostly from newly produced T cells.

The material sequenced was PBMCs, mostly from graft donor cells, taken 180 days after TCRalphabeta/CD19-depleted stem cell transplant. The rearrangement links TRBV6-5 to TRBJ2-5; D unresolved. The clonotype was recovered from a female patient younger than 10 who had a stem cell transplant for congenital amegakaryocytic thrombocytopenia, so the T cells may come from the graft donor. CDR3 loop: CASSYRVQETQYF. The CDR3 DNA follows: TGTGCCAGCAGTTACAGGGTCCAGGAGACCCAGTACTTC.